Presented here are 27 T cell receptor beta chains from one specimen sequenced in a study of T cells in Graves' hyperthyroidism and ophthalmopathy. RNA transcripts gave rise to amplified TCR beta CDR3 regions. With the HTBI primer set, the TCR CDR3 went through a first round of RT-PCR. TCRdb re-derived calls from the multiplex PCR reads in MiXCR, one entry per CDR3 protein. Of roughly 510,000 distinct CDR3 sequences in the sample, roughly 20% were seen once. The sequenced sample consisted of blood. The receptors stem from a man between 18 and 35 years old with Graves' hyperthyroidism.

This clonotype was seen ten or more times. The chain employs TRBV10-2 and TRBJ1-5; the D gene is possibly TRBD1 (6 bases). The V end was cut by 3 bases, the J end by 6 bases, with 9 bases between. Germline values: CDR1 WSHSY, CDR2 SAAADI. CDR3 length: 13 amino acids. The CDR3 sequence: CASSDRGIQPQHF. CDR3 nucleotides: TGCGCCAGCAGTGACAGGGGAATTCAGCCCCAGCATTTT.

A word on this clonotype: Possible read error: a much larger clone is one base away. The CDR3 DNA sequence: TGTGCCAGCTCACCGAGCCCTATTGTACACGAGCAGTACTTC. Protein product: CASSPSPIVHEQYF. This chain uses TRBV18 with TRBJ2-7; D unclear. This CDR3 is built from 14 residues. V lost 3 bases, J lost 5 bases, and 14 bases lay in between. Germline V gene sequence: CDR1 KGHSH, CDR2 LQKENI.

Many counts were recorded for this clonotype. This chain connects TRBV2 to TRBJ1-2, with D unclear. V was cut by 3 bases and J by 6 bases, with 8 bases left in between. Germline loops: CDR1 SNHLY, CDR2 FYNNEI. The CDR3 is 12 amino acids. This CDR3 is CASSEFDDGYTF. For the CDR3, the DNA is TGTGCCAGCAGTGAGTTTGACGATGGCTACACCTTC. Filled out from reference TRBV2 and TRBJ1-2, the complete variable domain reads EPEVTQTPSHQVTQMGQEVILRCVPISNHLYFYWYRQILGQKVEFLVSFYNNEISEKSEIFDDQFSVERPDGSNFTLKIRSTKLEDSAMYFCASSEFDDGYTFGSGTRLTVV.

This clonotype was counted many times. V and J are TRBV18 and TRBJ2-7, with a tentative D call TRBD2 (7 bases). CDR3 length: 14 residues. V lost 3 bases, J lost 6 bases, and 15 bases lay in between. Germline assignment: CDR1 KGHSH and CDR2 LQKENI. The CDR3 DNA follows: TGTGCCAGCTCACCTGGGGGGGGCCAAGGCGAGCAGTACTTC. Protein sequence: CASSPGGGQGEQYF.

This clonotype was observed many times. The chain carries TRBV29-1 and TRBJ2-7, with D possibly being TRBD1 (6 bases). The CDR3 is 13 residues long. Trimming removed 5 bases at V and 0 bases at J, with 11 bases between. CDR1 and CDR2 from the germline V gene are SQVTM and ANQGSEA. CDR3: CSVWTDSSYEQYF. DNA for the CDR3: TGCAGCGTTTGGACAGACAGCTCCTACGAGCAGTACTTC.

This clonotype was counted many times. The V call is TRBV6-5, the J call TRBJ1-5; D call uncertain. Trimming removed 0 bases from V and 1 base from J, with 7 bases in between. Germline CDR1 and CDR2: MNHEY and SVGAGI. This CDR3 has 15 amino acids. The CDR3 region has the DNA TGTGCCAGCAGTTACTCGTGGCAGAGCAATCAGCCCCAGCATTTT. It yields the protein CASSYSWQSNQPQHF.

In this sample, this clonotype turned up many times. The V gene is TRBV5-1, the J gene TRBJ1-1; 9 bases map to TRBD1. Germline CDR1 is SGHRS and CDR2 is YFSETQ. This CDR3 spans 14 amino acids. The J segment lost 4 bases and the V segment lost 4 bases, leaving 5 bases of the junction unmatched. CDR3 DNA: TGCGCCAGCAGCGGAACGACAGGGGGCACTGAAGCTTTCTTT. The encoded protein is CASSGTTGGTEAFF.

This clonotype was seen ten or more times. The V gene is TRBV11-2, the J gene TRBJ2-2; D is possibly TRBD2 (5 bases). Germline CDR1 is SGHAT and CDR2 is FQNNGV. CDR3 size: 15 residues. The V and J ends lost 5 bases and 6 bases respectively, with 16 bases between them. CDR3 region: CASSPTGKAPGELFF. In DNA form, the CDR3 reads TGTGCCAGCAGCCCGACCGGGAAGGCCCCCGGGGAGCTGTTTTTT. The full variable domain, its missing parts supplied by reference TRBV11-2 and TRBJ2-2, is EAGVAQSPRYKIIEKRQSVAFWCNPISGHATLYWYQQILGQGPKLLIQFQNNGVVDDSQLPKDRFSAERLKGVDSTLKIQPAKLEDSAVYLCASSPTGKAPGELFFGEGSRLTVL.

The gene calls are TRBV6-2 or TRBV6-3 and TRBJ2-2, with TRBD1 matching over 9 bases. Germline V gene data show CDR1 as MNHEY and CDR2 as SVGEGT. The CDR3 is 15 amino acids. After removal of 2 bases from V and 6 bases from J, the junction contained 4 bases not matched to a gene. The CDR3 loop reads CASSYTWTGAGELFF. For the CDR3, the DNA is TGTGCCAGCAGTTACACGTGGACAGGGGCCGGGGAGCTGTTTTTT.

The rearrangement uses TRBV7-8 and TRBJ2-7; D possibly matches TRBD1 or TRBD2 (5 bases each). This CDR3 contains 14 residues. The germline CDR1 and CDR2 sequences are SGHVS and FQNEAQ. V was clipped by 5 bases and J by 5 bases, with 16 bases between them. In DNA, the CDR3 is TGTGCCAGCAGCCGGGGACGGAACCTTGACGAGCAGTACTTC. The encoded protein is CASSRGRNLDEQYF.

J is TRBJ2-7 and V is TRBV25-1, with TRBD1 identical over 9 bases. The ends lost 4 bases at V and 4 bases at J; junction bases unmatched: 8. The germline V gene encodes CDR1 MGHDK and CDR2 SYGVNS. This CDR3 has 15 amino acids. CDR3 bases: TGTGCCAGCAGTGGAACCGGGACAGGGAGATACGAGCAGTACTTC. Its translation is CASSGTGTGRYEQYF.

This clonotype was found many times. The rearrangement uses TRBV3-1 and TRBJ2-5; D gene unclear. V was pared by 1 base and J by 1 base, with 7 bases between. The CDR3 covers 14 residues. The V gene's germline CDR1 is LGHDT and CDR2 YNNKEL (reference sequence). The CDR3 here is CASSQGIAQETQYF. The CDR3 nucleotides are TGTGCCAGCAGCCAAGGGATTGCCCAAGAGACCCAGTACTTC.

This clonotype was detected many times. The genes are TRBV4-2 and TRBJ1-1, with a tentative D call TRBD1 (5 bases). Looked up from germline, CDR1 is LGHNA and CDR2 is YNFKEQ. CDR3 size: 16 residues. With 3 bases removed from V and 5 bases from J, the gap between germline ends came to 19 bases. For the CDR3, the DNA is TGTGCCAGCAGCCATAGGTCAGCAGGGTATGTTACTGAAGCTTTCTTT. It codes for CASSHRSAGYVTEAFF.

This clonotype was recorded a few times. CDR3: CASSLWPRRNQETQYF. The CDR3 DNA reads as TGTGCCAGCAGTTTATGGCCCAGGCGGAACCAAGAGACCCAGTACTTC. The chain recombines TRBV28 with TRBJ2-5; no definite D call. Trimming shortened V by 0 bases and J by 0 bases, and 11 bases separated the two germline ends. Germline V gives CDR1 MDHEN, CDR2 SYDVKM. The CDR3 is 16 residues long.

Ten or more counts support this clonotype. The rearrangement links TRBV24-1 to TRBJ1-1; the D is unclear. The CDR3 consists of 13 residues. The V and J ends lost 9 bases and 2 bases respectively, with 12 bases between them. The germline V gene encodes CDR1 KGHDR and CDR2 SFDVKD. The DNA for the CDR3 is TGTGCCACCCGAGGGTTAGGAAACACTGAAGCTTTCTTT. Its protein is CATRGLGNTEAFF.

This clonotype was recorded at least ten times. V and J are TRBV28 and TRBJ1-1; perhaps TRBD1 as D (5 bases). The CDR3 has 15 amino acids. V lost 5 bases, J lost 0 bases, and 13 bases lay in between. Germline-derived CDR1 and CDR2 are MDHEN and SYDVKM. The CDR3 coding sequence is TGTGCCAGCAGTCGGGACGGATTATTGAACACTGAAGCTTTCTTT. It is translated as CASSRDGLLNTEAFF. Full variable domain (outside the CDR3, taken from reference TRBV28 and TRBJ1-1): DVKVTQSSRYLVKRTGEKVFLECVQDMDHENMFWYRQDPGLGLRLIYFSYDVKMKEKGDIPEGYSVSREKKERFSLILESASTNQTSMYLCASSRDGLLNTEAFFGQGTRLTVV.

This clonotype has ten or more counts. CDR3 sequence (DNA): TGCAGTGCTAGTATCAGATCCTACGAGCAGTACTTC. Its protein product is CSASIRSYEQYF. The chain links TRBV20-1 to TRBJ2-7; D is uncertain. The CDR3 has 12 residues. The germline V gene has CDR1 DFQATT and CDR2 SNEGSKA (reference sequence). Trimming left V 3 bases short and J 1 base short, with 7 bases between.

This clonotype was seen at least ten times. The chain joins TRBV29-1 to TRBJ1-1; TRBD1 might be the D (5 bases). The germline V gene has CDR1 SQVTM and CDR2 ANQGSEA. V was clipped by 1 base and J by 4 bases, with 7 bases between them. The CDR3 loop spans 12 amino acids. CDR3 bases: TGCAGCGTTGAAGGGGGGGGCACTGAAGCTTTCTTT. As protein: CSVEGGGTEAFF.

In this sample, this clonotype turned up many times. V gene TRBV7-2 combines with J gene TRBJ1-2; D possibly corresponds to TRBD1 (5 bases). The CDR3 is 14 residues long. Germline V gene data show CDR1 as SGHTA and CDR2 as FQGNSA. V shed 5 bases and J shed 5 bases, with 15 bases lying between them. In DNA, the CDR3 is TGTGCCAGCAGCCCAGGCGGGACGGATTATGGCTACACCTTC. Amino acids: CASSPGGTDYGYTF.

This clonotype was counted only a few times. CDR3 nucleotides: TGTGCCAGCAGCGGGGGGGGTAAAAGAGAGCTGTTTTTT. Its translation is CASSGGGKRELFF. The V and J genes are TRBV9 and TRBJ2-2, with 7 bases fitting TRBD2. Germline trimming cut 3 bases from V and 11 bases from J; bases unmatched to any gene: 7. This CDR3 has 13 amino acids. In germline, CDR1 is SGDLS, CDR2 YYNGEE.

The chain joins TRBV30 to TRBJ2-2; perhaps D is TRBD1 or TRBD2 (5 bases each). V was shortened by 0 bases and J by 5 bases, with 16 bases between the two germline ends. The CDR3 length is 16 residues. Per germline, CDR1 GTSNPN and CDR2 SVGIG (reference sequence). CDR3 in DNA: TGTGCCTGGAGTGTACCGGGACGGAGAGGGACCGGGGAGCTGTTTTTT. Its protein is CAWSVPGRRGTGELFF. Supplemented by reference TRBV30 and TRBJ2-2, the full variable domain reads SQTIHQWPATLVQPVGSPLSLECTVEGTSNPNLYWYRQAAGRGLQLLFYSVGIGQISSEVPQNLSASRPQDRQFILSSKKLLLSDSGFYLCAWSVPGRRGTGELFFGEGSRLTVL.

Many counts were recorded for this clonotype. V gene TRBV12-3 or TRBV12-4 combines with J gene TRBJ2-5; the match to TRBD2 covers 10 bases. V was pared by 4 bases and J by 4 bases, with 9 bases of the junction left unmatched. The CDR3 length is 16 residues. CDR3 nucleotides: TGTGCCAGCAGTTCAAAGCGGGGGGGCCTTATAGAGACCCAGTACTTC. Its protein is CASSSKRGGLIETQYF.

This rearrangement joins TRBV27 to TRBJ2-7, with D perhaps being TRBD1 or TRBD2 (5 bases each). The germline V gene has CDR1 MNHEY and CDR2 SMNVEV (reference sequence). The germline V and J ends were trimmed by 6 bases and 3 bases, with 18 bases remaining between them. There are 15 residues in the CDR3. The CDR3 loop reads CASRFRDATVYEQYF. CDR3 sequence (DNA): TGTGCCAGCAGGTTCCGGGACGCCACGGTCTACGAGCAGTACTTC.

This chain joins TRBV7-8 and TRBJ1-2; 11 nucleotides match TRBD1. The V and J ends lost 1 base and 8 bases, in that order; junction bases with no gene match: 6. Germline loops: CDR1 SGHVS, CDR2 FQNEAQ. This CDR3 spans 15 amino acids. CDR3 in DNA: TGTGCCAGCAGCTTAGGGACAGGGGGCGTGAGAGGCTACACCTTC. It yields the protein CASSLGTGGVRGYTF.

The rearrangement uses TRBV18 and TRBJ2-5; 7 nucleotides agree with TRBD2. Germline V gene sequence: CDR1 KGHSH, CDR2 LQKENI. With V trimmed by 4 bases and J by 3 bases, 17 bases remained unmatched. The CDR3 runs 18 residues. DNA for the CDR3: TGTGCCAGCTCACGTACCCGGGGGAGGGTGACTTTCGAAGAGACCCAGTACTTC. Translating gives CASSRTRGRVTFEETQYF.

This clonotype was picked up many times. This sequence joins TRBV20-1 and TRBJ2-7, with D unresolved. This CDR3 has 13 residues. Trimming removed 6 bases at V and 1 base at J, with 13 bases between. Germline CDR1 is DFQATT and CDR2 is SNEGSKA (reference sequence). The CDR3 is CSALFAPSYEQYF. CDR3 nucleotides: TGCAGTGCCCTCTTCGCGCCTTCCTACGAGCAGTACTTC.

The V gene is TRBV15, the J gene TRBJ2-6; no definite D call. The ends were cut back, 0 bases at V and 5 bases at J, with 14 bases in the middle. Per germline, CDR1 LNHNV and CDR2 YYDKDF (reference sequence). The CDR3 has 17 amino acids. The CDR3 DNA follows: TGTGCCACCAGCAGAGATTGGACGGTTCGGAGGGCCAACGTCCTGACTTTC. Translating gives CATSRDWTVRRANVLTF.